The T cell receptor (beta chain) under discussion was sequenced for a study of blood T cell repertoires in COVID-19. In the study overall: Both acute and convalescent COVID-19 samples were obtained from the United States, Italy and Spain. T cells, B-cell-depleted T cells, or PBMCs provided the cDNA or gDNA that served as material.

Original processing notes: Estimation of nucleated cell counts was performed using reference gene primer amplification. Method: immunoSEQ multiplex PCR; TCRdb's copy keeps in-frame clones and lacks some. The V and J calls and clone size come from that table; D and trimming were worked out from the DNA. The repertoire holds 340,000 or so clones, with more than 70% as singletons. Sequencing input: peripheral blood. This TCR was sampled from a man between 25 and 39 years old with active or convalescent COVID-19.

CDR3 in amino acids: CASSHSESNEQFF. CDR3 DNA: TGTGCCAGCAGCCATTCAGAAAGCAATGAGCAGTTCTTC. The chain joins TRBV3-1 (or the pseudogene TRBV3-2) to TRBJ2-1; D gene ambiguous. Germline V CDR1 and CDR2: LGHDT, YNNKEL (reference sequence). Trimming shortened V by 3 bases and J by 6 bases, and 9 bases separated the two germline ends. CDR3 size: 13 residues.